Listed below are T cell receptor beta chains from one sample, sequenced in a study of shared clonotypes between healthy human individuals. Clones were read by immunoSEQ multiplex PCR, and TCRdb kept only the in-frame ones, dropping some. The profile covers roughly 400,000 clones, with roughly 96% appearing a single time and around 0.32% taken by the ten largest. The specimen was memory CD8+ T cells sorted from blood. These receptors were collected from a man aged 30-40 years in good health. The CDR3 runs from the conserved cysteine through the conserved F or W. Fields, in order: D gene, clone size, J gene, V gene, CDR3 protein, CDR3 DNA. A D gene is named only where the DNA matches it firmly. The size entry is marked missing in some rows and otherwise reads once, few, many or a size class.

D: .
size: few
J: TRBJ2-1
V: TRBV7-9
CDR3: CASSLINEQFF
DNA: TGTGCCAGCAGCTTAATCAATGAGCAGTTCTTC

D: .
size: .
J: TRBJ2-3
V: TRBV9
CDR3: CASSDQMGAGYSPSTDTQYF
DNA: TGTGCCAGCAGCGACCAAATGGGCGCGGGATACTCCCCCAGCACAGATACGCAGTATTTT

D: .
size: .
J: TRBJ2-1
V: TRBV5-4
CDR3: CASSPQSPGRNEQFF
DNA: TGTGCCAGCAGCCCCCAATCTCCGGGTAGGAATGAGCAGTTCTTC

D: TRBD2
size: once
J: TRBJ2-7
V: TRBV5-4
CDR3: CASSLGTSGRRSSYEQYF
DNA: TGTGCCAGCAGCCTCGGGACTAGCGGGAGGAGGAGCTCCTACGAGCAGTACTTC

D: .
size: .
J: TRBJ2-3
V: TRBV7-6
CDR3: CASSPRPVQLSDTQYF
DNA: TGTGCCAGCAGCCCGAGGCCCGTGCAGTTATCAGATACGCAGTATTTT

D: .
size: once
J: TRBJ2-7
V: TRBV6-5
CDR3: CASSFSDVGKQYF
DNA: TGTGCCAGCAGTTTCTCTGACGTGGGGAAGCAGTACTTC

D: .
size: .
J: TRBJ1-4
V: TRBV18
CDR3: CASSRGAGTNEKLFF
DNA: TGTGCCAGCTCACGTGGGGCAGGGACTAATGAAAAACTGTTTTTT

D: .
size: .
J: TRBJ2-7
V: TRBV5-4
CDR3: CASSLGSGAYEQYF
DNA: TGTGCCAGCAGCTTGGGCTCCGGCGCCTACGAGCAGTACTTC

D: .
size: .
J: TRBJ2-3
V: TRBV11-3
CDR3: CASSSDPTDTQYF
DNA: TGTGCCAGCAGCTCTGACCCAACAGATACGCAGTATTTT

D: .
size: once
J: TRBJ2-4
V: TRBV11-1
CDR3: CASSLGGLAKNIQYF
DNA: TGTGCCAGCAGCTTAGGGGGATTAGCCAAAAACATTCAGTACTTC

D: .
size: .
J: TRBJ2-7
V: TRBV19
CDR3: CASSIGPTLYYEQYF
DNA: TGTGCCAGTAGTATAGGGCCGACCCTTTACTACGAGCAGTACTTC

D: .
size: .
J: TRBJ2-2
V: TRBV5-4
CDR3: CASSSTRNTGELFF
DNA: TGTGCCAGCAGCTCGACTAGGAACACCGGGGAGCTGTTTTTT

D: .
size: .
J: TRBJ1-2
V: TRBV6-6
CDR3: CASSPFGGTYGYTF
DNA: TGTGCCAGCAGCCCTTTTGGAGGGACCTATGGCTACACCTTC

D: TRBD1
size: .
J: TRBJ2-6
V: TRBV6-4
CDR3: CASSLDRGRISGANVLTF
DNA: TGTGCCAGCAGCTTAGACAGGGGGCGAATCTCTGGGGCCAACGTCCTGACTTTC

D: .
size: .
J: TRBJ2-5
V: TRBV30
CDR3: CAWSLTGETQYF
DNA: TGTGCCTGGAGTCTAACTGGGGAGACCCAGTACTTC

D: .
size: .
J: TRBJ2-7
V: TRBV5-1
CDR3: CASSQTRSAYEQYF
DNA: TGCGCCAGCAGCCAGACTAGGTCCGCCTACGAGCAGTACTTC

D: .
size: .
J: TRBJ2-2
V: TRBV2
CDR3: CASSKQGVTGELFF
DNA: TGTGCCAGCAGTAAACAGGGCGTTACCGGGGAGCTGTTTTTT

D: .
size: .
J: TRBJ2-7
V: TRBV10-1
CDR3: CAPRGRAGFYEQYF
DNA: TGCGCCCCGAGAGGTCGGGCGGGGTTCTACGAGCAGTACTTC

D: .
size: .
J: TRBJ2-4
V: TRBV19
CDR3: CASSLRDTLAKNIQYF
DNA: TGTGCCAGTAGTCTCCGGGACACCCTAGCCAAAAACATTCAGTACTTC

D: .
size: .
J: TRBJ2-7
V: TRBV20-1
CDR3: CSASTVYEQYF
DNA: TGCAGTGCTAGCACAGTTTACGAGCAGTACTTC

D: TRBD1
size: .
J: TRBJ1-2
V: TRBV29-1
CDR3: CSARTGEDYGYTF
DNA: TGCAGCGCCCGGACAGGGGAGGACTATGGCTACACCTTC

D: TRBD2
size: .
J: TRBJ2-3
V: TRBV28
CDR3: CASSHLAGEIDTQYF
DNA: TGTGCCAGCAGCCATTTAGCGGGAGAGATAGATACGCAGTATTTT

D: .
size: .
J: TRBJ1-1
V: TRBV2
CDR3: CASSGQGNTEAFF
DNA: TGTGCCAGCAGTGGGCAGGGGAACACTGAAGCTTTCTTT

D: .
size: .
J: TRBJ2-7
V: TRBV7-9
CDR3: CASSSIYEQYF
DNA: TGTGCCAGCAGCTCCATCTACGAGCAGTACTTC

D: .
size: .
J: TRBJ2-1
V: TRBV9
CDR3: CASSVVDRWDYNEQFF
DNA: TGTGCCAGCAGCGTAGTTGACCGGTGGGACTACAATGAGCAGTTCTTC

D: .
size: .
J: TRBJ1-4
V: TRBV6-1
CDR3: CASTGALTNEKLFF
DNA: TGTGCCAGCACGGGGGCGCTGACTAATGAAAAACTGTTTTTT

D: TRBD2
size: .
J: TRBJ2-4
V: TRBV12-5
CDR3: CASGPSGRTKAKNIQYF
DNA: TGTGCTAGTGGTCCTAGCGGGAGGACCAAAGCCAAAAACATTCAGTACTTC

D: .
size: once
J: TRBJ1-2
V: TRBV11-2
CDR3: CASSSRLWVGYTF
DNA: TGTGCCAGCAGCTCCCGGTTATGGGTTGGCTACACCTTC

D: .
size: few
J: TRBJ2-3
V: TRBV5-1
CDR3: CASSLGDTQYF
DNA: TGCGCCAGCAGCTTGGGGGATACGCAGTATTTT

D: .
size: .
J: TRBJ2-1
V: TRBV30
CDR3: CAWSSRGREQFF
DNA: TGTGCCTGGAGTAGTAGGGGAAGAGAGCAGTTCTTC

D: TRBD2
size: .
J: TRBJ2-3
V: TRBV7-7
CDR3: CASSPGLAGVDTQYF
DNA: TGTGCTAGCAGCCCGGGACTAGCGGGAGTGGATACGCAGTATTTT

D: .
size: .
J: TRBJ2-5
V: TRBV28
CDR3: CASRLNQETQYF
DNA: TGTGCCAGCCGACTGAATCAAGAGACCCAGTACTTC

D: TRBD1
size: .
J: TRBJ2-7
V: TRBV30
CDR3: CAWSRGLAVEQYF
DNA: TGTGCCTGGAGTAGGGGGCTAGCTGTCGAGCAGTACTTC

D: TRBD1
size: .
J: TRBJ1-4
V: TRBV18
CDR3: CASSPGQLGEKLFF
DNA: TGTGCCAGCTCACCGGGACAGTTGGGTGAAAAACTGTTTTTT

D: .
size: .
J: TRBJ1-1
V: TRBV2
CDR3: CASREGETEAFF
DNA: TGTGCCAGCAGAGAGGGGGAAACTGAAGCTTTCTTT

D: .
size: .
J: TRBJ2-7
V: TRBV7-9
CDR3: CASRGPGALGEQYF
DNA: TGTGCCAGCAGGGGCCCCGGGGCGCTGGGCGAGCAGTACTTC

D: .
size: once
J: TRBJ2-1
V: TRBV5-4
CDR3: CASSSQVLGAHEQFF
DNA: TGTGCCAGCAGCTCGCAGGTTTTAGGGGCCCATGAGCAGTTCTTC

D: .
size: .
J: TRBJ2-3
V: TRBV5-1
CDR3: CASSLPQPSSTDTQYF
DNA: TGCGCCAGCAGCCTTCCCCAGCCGTCGTCCACAGATACGCAGTATTTT

D: .
size: .
J: TRBJ1-1
V: TRBV28
CDR3: CASTLGVWTEAFF
DNA: TGTGCCAGCACCTTGGGGGTCTGGACTGAAGCTTTCTTT

D: .
size: .
J: TRBJ2-1
V: TRBV11-3
CDR3: CASSLGGGRVGEQFF
DNA: TGTGCCAGCAGCTTAGGTGGGGGCAGGGTTGGTGAGCAGTTCTTC